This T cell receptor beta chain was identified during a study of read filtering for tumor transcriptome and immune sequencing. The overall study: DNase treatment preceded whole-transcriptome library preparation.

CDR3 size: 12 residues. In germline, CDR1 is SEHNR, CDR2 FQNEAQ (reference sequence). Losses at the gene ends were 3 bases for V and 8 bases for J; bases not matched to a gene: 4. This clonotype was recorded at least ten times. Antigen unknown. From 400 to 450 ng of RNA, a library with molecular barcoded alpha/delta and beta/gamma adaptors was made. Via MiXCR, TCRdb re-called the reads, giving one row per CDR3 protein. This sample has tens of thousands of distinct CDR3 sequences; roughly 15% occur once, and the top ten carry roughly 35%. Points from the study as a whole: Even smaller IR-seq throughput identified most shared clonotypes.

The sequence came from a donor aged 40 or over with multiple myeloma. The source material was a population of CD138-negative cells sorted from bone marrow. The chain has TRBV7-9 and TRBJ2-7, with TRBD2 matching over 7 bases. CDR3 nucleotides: TGTGCCAGCAGCTTCCCTAGCGGACAGCAGTACTTC. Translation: CASSFPSGQQYF.